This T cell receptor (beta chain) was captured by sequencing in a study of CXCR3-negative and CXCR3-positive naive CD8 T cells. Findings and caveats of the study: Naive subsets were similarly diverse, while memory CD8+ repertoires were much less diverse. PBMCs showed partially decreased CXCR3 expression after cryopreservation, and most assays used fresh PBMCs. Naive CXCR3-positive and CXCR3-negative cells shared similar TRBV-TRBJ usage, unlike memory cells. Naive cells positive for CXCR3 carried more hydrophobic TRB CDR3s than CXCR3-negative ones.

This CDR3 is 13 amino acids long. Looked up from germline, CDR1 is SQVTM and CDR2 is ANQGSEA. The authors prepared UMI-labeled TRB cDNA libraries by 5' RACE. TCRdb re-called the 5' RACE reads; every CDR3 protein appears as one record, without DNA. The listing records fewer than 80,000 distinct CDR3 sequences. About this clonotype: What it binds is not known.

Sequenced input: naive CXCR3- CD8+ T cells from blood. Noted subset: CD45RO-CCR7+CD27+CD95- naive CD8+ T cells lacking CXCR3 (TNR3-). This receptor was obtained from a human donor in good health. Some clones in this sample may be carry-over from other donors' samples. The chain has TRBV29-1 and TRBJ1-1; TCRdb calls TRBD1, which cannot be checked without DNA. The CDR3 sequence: CSVGQGLNTEAFF.